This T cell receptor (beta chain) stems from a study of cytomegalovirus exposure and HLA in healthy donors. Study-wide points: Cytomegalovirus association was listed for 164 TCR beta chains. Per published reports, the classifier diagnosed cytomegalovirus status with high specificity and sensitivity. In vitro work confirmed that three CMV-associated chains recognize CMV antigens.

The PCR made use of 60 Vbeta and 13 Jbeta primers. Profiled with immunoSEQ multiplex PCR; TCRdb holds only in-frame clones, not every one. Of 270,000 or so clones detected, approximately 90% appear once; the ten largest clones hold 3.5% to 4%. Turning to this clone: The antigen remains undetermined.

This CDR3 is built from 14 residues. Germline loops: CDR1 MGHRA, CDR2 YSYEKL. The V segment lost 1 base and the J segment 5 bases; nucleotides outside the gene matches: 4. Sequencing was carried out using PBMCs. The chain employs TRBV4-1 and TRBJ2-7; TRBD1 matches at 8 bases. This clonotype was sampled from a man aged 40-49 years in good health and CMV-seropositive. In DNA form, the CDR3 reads TGCGCCAGCAGCCAAGTTCAGGGGGCGGACGAGCAGTACTTC. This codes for CASSQVQGADEQYF.